These T cell receptor beta chains were read from a single sample in a study of T cell responses to AZD1222 COVID-19 vaccine. Assay: immunoSEQ multiplex PCR; the TCRdb copy retains only in-frame clones and omits some. The data show more than 75,000 clones, approximately 87% seen once. The sequences come from peripheral blood, collected on day 0 of AZD1222 vaccination. These receptors were taken from an adult in good health. The CDR3 runs from the conserved cysteine through the conserved F or W. D genes are given only for firm matches. Clone size is not always given. Where it is, it says once, few, many or a class for expanded clones.

D gene	clone size	V gene	J gene	CDR3 DNA	CDR3 protein
NA	NA	TRBV7-6	TRBJ1-1	TGTGCCAGCAGCTTGTACGGGACACAGTCTTCTGAAGCTTTCTTT	CASSLYGTQSSEAFF
TRBD1	NA	TRBV19	TRBJ2-7	TGTGCCAGTAGGGCATATGAGACAGGGGACTACGAGCAGTACTTC	CASRAYETGDYEQYF
NA	NA	TRBV28	TRBJ1-4	TGTGCCAGCACCACGACAGTGCTTAATGAAAAACTGTTTTTT	CASTTTVLNEKLFF
NA	NA	TRBV5-1	TRBJ2-1	TGCGCCAGCAGCGGCGGGACTCCCGGCAATGAGCAGTTCTTC	CASSGGTPGNEQFF
TRBD1	NA	TRBV10-3	TRBJ2-3	TGTGCCATCAGTGACTGGGACAGGGGGGGATCAGATACGCAGTATTTT	CAISDWDRGGSDTQYF
NA	NA	TRBV7-6	TRBJ2-1	TGTGCCAGCAGCTTAGCGGCATCGGCGGACTACAATGAGCAGTTCTTC	CASSLAASADYNEQFF
NA	NA	TRBV9	TRBJ2-7	TGTGCCAGCAGCGCGGAAGGGGGAGGGCCCAACGAGCAGTACTTC	CASSAEGGGPNEQYF
TRBD1	NA	TRBV19	TRBJ1-5	TGTGCCAGTAGCCGGACAGGGGCTCAGCCCCAGCATTTT	CASSRTGAQPQHF
NA	few	TRBV28	TRBJ2-2	TGTGCCAGCAGTTTAACCCAAAGCGGGGAGCTGTTTTTT	CASSLTQSGELFF
NA	NA	TRBV7-2	TRBJ1-1	TGTGCCAGCTCCCGATCCGGTCGACAGTTGAACACTGAAGCTTTCTTT	CASSRSGRQLNTEAFF
NA	NA	TRBV28	TRBJ1-2	TGTGCCAGCAGCGTGGTGACAGAAAACTATGGCTACACCTTC	CASSVVTENYGYTF
NA	NA	TRBV27	TRBJ2-3	TGTGCCAGCACCAAGGGGTTTCGAGATACGCAGTATTTT	CASTKGFRDTQYF
TRBD1	NA	TRBV27	TRBJ1-2	TGTGCCAGCAGGCCGGGACAGGGGTTGTTTGATGGCTACACCTTC	CASRPGQGLFDGYTF
TRBD1	NA	TRBV5-8	TRBJ1-1	TGTGCCAGCAGGAGGGACAGGGGATCCACTGAAGCTTTCTTT	CASRRDRGSTEAFF
NA	NA	TRBV19	TRBJ1-2	TGTGCCAGTAGTATCGACGAGGGAACTAACTATGGCTACACCTTC	CASSIDEGTNYGYTF
NA	NA	TRBV12-3/TRBV12-4	TRBJ1-5	TGTGCCAGCAGTTTGCGGGGACTAGAGCCCCAGCATTTT	CASSLRGLEPQHF
NA	NA	TRBV4-3	TRBJ2-2	TGCGCCAGCAGCCAAGCCCCGGTCGACCCGAACACCGGGGAGCTGTTTTTT	CASSQAPVDPNTGELFF
TRBD2	NA	TRBV10-3	TRBJ2-7	TGTGCCACCTCGGGACTAGCGACCAAGGGCTCCGAGCAGTACTTC	CATSGLATKGSEQYF
TRBD2	NA	TRBV12-3/TRBV12-4	TRBJ2-5	TGTGCCAGCAGTTTAGCGGGAGGGGAGACCCAGTACTTC	CASSLAGGETQYF
NA	NA	TRBV11-2	TRBJ2-5	TGTGCCAGCAGCCCGGTGGAGACCCAGTACTTC	CASSPVETQYF
NA	NA	TRBV6-2/TRBV6-3	TRBJ2-7	TGTGCCAGCAGTAATGTCGAGCAGTACTTC	CASSNVEQYF
NA	once	TRBV7-3	TRBJ2-5	TGTGCCAGCAGCTACAGGACTACAGAGACCCAGTACTTC	CASSYRTTETQYF
TRBD2	NA	TRBV27	TRBJ2-1	TGTGCCAGCAGTCCCCGGACTAGCGCCTCCTGGAATGAGCAGTTCTTC	CASSPRTSASWNEQFF
NA	NA	TRBV6-5	TRBJ1-4	TGTGCCAGCAGTTATCTCGACAGTACTAATGAAAAACTGTTTTTT	CASSYLDSTNEKLFF
NA	NA	TRBV6-1	TRBJ2-3	TGTGCCAGCAGTGACGGGCAGGGAGTTACAGATACGCAGTATTTT	CASSDGQGVTDTQYF
NA	NA	TRBV4-2	TRBJ1-1	TGTGCCAGCAGCCCGAGCGAACTCCTGAACACTGAAGCTTTCTTT	CASSPSELLNTEAFF
NA	NA	TRBV6-5	TRBJ1-4	TGTGCCAGCAGTTCCCCCGGACAGACGGCTAATGAAAAACTGTTTTTT	CASSSPGQTANEKLFF
TRBD2	NA	TRBV5-5	TRBJ2-1	TGTGCCAGCAGCTTAGGGACTAGCGGGACCAATGAGCAGTTCTTC	CASSLGTSGTNEQFF
NA	NA	TRBV24-1	TRBJ1-1	TGTGCCACCAGGGGGCGGAATGGGAACACTGAAGCTTTCTTT	CATRGRNGNTEAFF
TRBD2	once	TRBV27	TRBJ2-1	TGTGCCAGCAGTACCTCTGGGGGACTAGCGGGTAGAAATGAGCAGTTCTTC	CASSTSGGLAGRNEQFF
TRBD1	NA	TRBV27	TRBJ2-7	TGTGCCAGCAGTTTGCTCTCTACAGGGGAACACTACGAGCAGTACTTC	CASSLLSTGEHYEQYF